These T cell receptor beta chains were read from a single sample in a study of post-analysis software for immune sequencing data. TCRdb analysed the PCR reads with MiXCR anew, one entry per CDR3 protein. The data show about 770,000 distinct CDR3 sequences, with roughly 46% seen just once and roughly 4.5% held by the top ten. Sequencing input: blood. The receptors come from a girl between 5 and 17 years old with multiple sclerosis. The CDR3 runs from the conserved cysteine through the conserved F or W. The order of the fields is V gene, clone size, J gene, CDR3 protein. Not all rows give a size; the values are once, few, many and, for expanded clones, a class.

TRBV7-6	.	TRBJ2-7	CASSSTSGSNMYF
TRBV20-1	.	TRBJ2-7	CSARESSYHEQYF
TRBV27	few	TRBJ2-7	CASSFGPRYEQYF
TRBV7-9	.	TRBJ1-2	CASSLDHRVLDYGYTF
TRBV5-6	few	TRBJ2-1	CASSSPRTLGNEQFF
TRBV25-1	few	TRBJ1-2	CASSEYGYGYTF
TRBV5-1	.	TRBJ1-2	CASSLDAGIYGYTF
TRBV28	.	TRBJ1-1	CASGQTGPRTEAFF
TRBV20-1	.	TRBJ1-5	CSARDRGVGDQPQHF
TRBV5-1	.	TRBJ2-5	CASSLRPQGGETQYF
TRBV6-5	few	TRBJ2-1	CASSSRQLAGGPLYNEQFF
TRBV6-5	.	TRBJ2-5	CVSSYSGGYQETQYF
TRBV20-1	once	TRBJ1-1	CSACRGTTEAFF
TRBV6-1	.	TRBJ2-3	CASSETSGLGADTQYF
TRBV7-9	.	TRBJ2-1	CASSLMGTGGSSYNEQFF
TRBV7-2	.	.	CASSLPGLAMAEQYF
TRBV20-1	.	TRBJ2-1	CSAPLSGASEQFF
TRBV4-3	few	TRBJ2-1	CASSPFLRGNEQFF
TRBV6-1	.	TRBJ2-7	CASSEGQPFYEQYF
TRBV20-1	few	TRBJ1-2	CSARDQTGGFNGYTF
TRBV6-5	few	TRBJ2-7	CASSTGRGDYSYEQYF
TRBV29-1	once	TRBJ1-4	CSVEDRLGEKLFF
TRBV12-3/TRBV12-4	.	TRBJ2-5	CASTWTGEVETQYF
TRBV9	few	TRBJ2-3	CASSATGYRTDTQYF
TRBV16	.	TRBJ1-2	CASSQSGDFYGYTF
TRBV11-2	.	TRBJ2-3	CASRLLSTDTQYF
TRBV5-5	.	TRBJ2-7	CASSRDKPYEQYF